The 14 T cell receptor beta chains given below trace back to one sample, sequenced in a study of blood T cell repertoires in COVID-19. Repertoires were generated with immunoSEQ multiplex PCR, while TCRdb's copy carries only in-frame clones and drops some. The sample has 230,000 or so clones; 88% are singletons. The sequencing input was PBMCs or T cells enriched from blood (not recorded which). The source of these receptors is a woman aged 45-60 years with acute COVID-19.

The V call is TRBV28, the J call TRBJ1-2, with D possibly matching TRBD1 (5 bases). The CDR3 covers 14 residues. The V gene lost 5 bases and the J gene lost 7 bases, with 17 bases spanning the gap. CDR1 and CDR2 from the germline V gene are MDHEN and SYDVKM. CDR3 sequence reads: CASSRAGTYGGYTF. In nucleotides, the CDR3 is TGTGCCAGCAGTCGAGCGGGGACCTACGGTGGCTACACCTTC.

The rearrangement links TRBV6-5 to TRBJ2-7; 10 positions agree with TRBD2. Per germline, CDR1 MNHEY and CDR2 SVGAGI. J gave up 2 bases and V 6 bases, and 4 bases lay outside the gene matches. The CDR3 is made up of 14 amino acids. CDR3 amino acids: CASRGLADPYEQYF. In DNA, the CDR3 is TGTGCCAGCAGAGGACTAGCGGACCCCTACGAGCAGTACTTC.

This chain links TRBV9 with TRBJ2-2; 7 bases line up with TRBD2. CDR1 SGDLS and CDR2 YYNGEE come from the germline V gene. The V gene end was trimmed by 10 bases and the J gene end by 6 bases; junction bases not matched to a gene: 6. The CDR3 totals 12 residues. CDR3 DNA: TGTGCCTCGAAGGGAGGGTCCGGGGAGCTGTTTTTT. This codes for CASKGGSGELFF. Full variable domain (rest looked up from reference TRBV9 and TRBJ2-2): DSGVTQTPKHLITATGQRVTLRCSPRSGDLSVYWYQQSLDQGLQFLIQYYNGEERAKGNILERFSAQQFPDLHSELNLSSLELGDSALYFCASKGGSGELFFGEGSRLTVL.

The chain recombines TRBV12-3 or TRBV12-4 with TRBJ2-5, with TRBD1 matching 7 bases. With 7 bases clipped from V and 5 bases from J, the junction kept 7 bases outside the gene matches. The CDR3 is made up of 13 amino acids. CDR3 loop: CASTLTGRETQYF. Here the CDR3 DNA reads TGTGCCAGCACCCTGACAGGGCGGGAGACCCAGTACTTC.

This sequence joins TRBV14 and TRBJ1-2; D is uncertain. Germline CDR1 and CDR2: SGHDN and FVKESK. This CDR3 region has 14 residues. The germline V and J ends were trimmed by 4 bases and 5 bases, with 14 bases remaining between them. CDR3 in amino acids: CASSPVEGVYGYTF. The DNA for the CDR3 is TGTGCCAGCAGCCCCGTGGAGGGCGTATATGGCTACACCTTC. The whole variable domain, filled in from reference TRBV14 and TRBJ1-2, reads EAGVTQFPSHSVIEKGQTVTLRCDPISGHDNLYWYRRVMGKEIKFLLHFVKESKQDESGMPNNRFLAERTGGTYSTLKVQPAELEDSGVYFCASSPVEGVYGYTFGSGTRLTVV.

The chain combines TRBV5-1 with TRBJ2-5; 11 bases line up with TRBD2. Losses at the gene ends were 3 bases for V and 2 bases for J; bases not matched to a gene: 9. CDR1 SGHRS and CDR2 YFSETQ come from the germline V gene. The CDR3 sequence is 17 residues long. The CDR3 loop is CASSSTLAGVQQETQYF. The CDR3 nucleotides are TGCGCCAGCAGCTCCACACTAGCGGGAGTTCAGCAAGAGACCCAGTACTTC. The whole variable domain, filled in from reference TRBV5-1 and TRBJ2-5, reads KAGVTQTPRYLIKTRGQQVTLSCSPISGHRSVSWYQQTPGQGLQFLFEYFSETQRNKGNFPGRFSGRQFSNSRSEMNVSTLELGDSALYLCASSSTLAGVQQETQYFGPGTRLLVL.

Written as DNA, the CDR3 is TGCGCCAGCAGCTTGCTGCGCCCGAGCACAGATACGCAGTATTTT. Protein sequence: CASSLLRPSTDTQYF. The chain combines TRBV5-1 with TRBJ2-3; the D is unclear. Germline CDR1 reads SGHRS; CDR2 reads YFSETQ. This CDR3 has 15 residues. V lost 1 base, J lost 0 bases, and 9 bases lay in between.

The gene calls are TRBV19 and TRBJ2-5; weak D call: TRBD1 (6 bases). V lost 6 bases to trimming and J lost 2 bases, with 10 bases between them. The CDR3 runs 13 residues. Germline V CDR1 and CDR2: LNHDA, SQIVND (reference sequence). CDR3 sequence: CASSRGRQETQYF. The DNA for the CDR3 is TGTGCCAGTAGCAGGGGACGACAAGAGACCCAGTACTTC.

This rearrangement joins TRBV7-9 to TRBJ1-4; no firm D call. The germline V gene has CDR1 SEHNR and CDR2 FQNEAQ (reference sequence). The V end was cut by 5 bases, the J end by 4 bases, with 14 bases between. This CDR3 contains 15 residues. The CDR3 sequence: CASSALSGSNEKLFF. The DNA for the CDR3 is TGTGCCAGCAGCGCCTTGTCGGGGAGTAATGAAAAACTGTTTTTT.

V is TRBV2 and J is TRBJ2-7; 8 bases line up with TRBD2. V lost 5 bases, J lost 3 bases, and 6 bases stayed unmatched. The CDR3 spans 14 residues. CDR1 and CDR2 from the germline V gene are SNHLY and FYNNEI. The CDR3 region has the DNA TGTGCCAGCAGTTTTAGCGGGACCGGCTACGAGCAGTACTTC. Its protein is CASSFSGTGYEQYF.

The chain is built from TRBV28 and TRBJ2-1; 8 nucleotides match TRBD2. CDR1 is MDHEN, CDR2 SYDVKM, per germline. The V and J ends lost 4 bases and 5 bases, in that order; junction bases with no gene match: 7. This CDR3 is 15 amino acids long. CDR3 DNA: TGTGCCAGCAGTTCCGGGGGGGCGGGAAACAATGAGCAGTTCTTC. Its protein is CASSSGGAGNNEQFF.

This clone appeared a few times. The gene calls are TRBV7-9 and TRBJ1-2; TRBD1 matches 12 bases. The CDR3 covers 15 residues. With V trimmed by 6 bases and J by 6 bases, 8 bases remained unmatched. CDR1 and CDR2 from the germline V gene are SEHNR and FQNEAQ (reference sequence). The CDR3 DNA sequence: TGTGCCAGCAGTTCGGGACAGGGGGCGCCGCATGGCTACACCTTC. Its protein product is CASSSGQGAPHGYTF.

The chain couples TRBV27 to TRBJ1-1; tentative D call: TRBD1 (5 bases). The CDR3 sequence is 14 residues long. V was trimmed by 8 bases and J by 2 bases, leaving 15 bases between them. CDR1 and CDR2 from the germline V gene are MNHEY and SMNVEV (reference sequence). The CDR3 reads CASARYGGNTEAFF. In DNA, the CDR3 is TGTGCCAGCGCCCGATACGGGGGTAACACTGAAGCTTTCTTT.

The rearrangement uses TRBV21-1 and TRBJ1-5; the D call in the table, TRBD1, was not verified against the DNA. TRBV21-1 corresponds to a pseudogene. This CDR3 spans 18 amino acids. For the CDR3, the DNA is TGTGCCAGCAGCAAAGCGCTTTTGGGACAGGGTTTCAATCAGCCCCAGCATTTT. This translates into CASSKALLGQGFNQPQHF.